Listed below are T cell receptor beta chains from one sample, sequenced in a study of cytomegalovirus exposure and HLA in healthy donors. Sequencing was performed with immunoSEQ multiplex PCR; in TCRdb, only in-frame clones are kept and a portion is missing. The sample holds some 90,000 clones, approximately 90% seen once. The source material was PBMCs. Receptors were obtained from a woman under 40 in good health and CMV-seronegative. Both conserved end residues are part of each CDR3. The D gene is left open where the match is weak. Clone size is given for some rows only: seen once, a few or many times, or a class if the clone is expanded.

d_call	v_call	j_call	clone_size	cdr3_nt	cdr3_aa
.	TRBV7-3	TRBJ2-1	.	TGTGCCAGCAGCTTAAACGTCGGGGTGGGCGACAATGAGCAGTTCTTC	CASSLNVGVGDNEQFF
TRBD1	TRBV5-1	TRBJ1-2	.	TGCGCCAGCAGCTGGACAGGGGAGGGATATGGCTACACCTTC	CASSWTGEGYGYTF
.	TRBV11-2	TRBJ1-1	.	TGTGCCAGCAGCACCCATGGACAGTTGAACACTGAAGCTTTCTTT	CASSTHGQLNTEAFF
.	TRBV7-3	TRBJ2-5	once	TGTGCCAGCAGTCAGACTAGTGTGGAGACCCAGTACTTC	CASSQTSVETQYF
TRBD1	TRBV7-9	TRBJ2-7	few	TGTGCCAGCAGCAAAGCCGGGACAGCATACGAGCAGTACTTC	CASSKAGTAYEQYF
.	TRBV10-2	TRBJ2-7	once	TGCGCCAGCAGTGAGTCAGGGGGGAGGGCGGACGAGCAGTACTTC	CASSESGGRADEQYF
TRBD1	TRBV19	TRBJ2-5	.	TGTGCCAGTAGTATAGTAAGGGACAGGGGGCGAGAGACCCAGTACTTC	CASSIVRDRGRETQYF
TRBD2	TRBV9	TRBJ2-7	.	TGTGCCAGCAGCGGGACTAGCGGGTACGAGCAGTACTTC	CASSGTSGYEQYF
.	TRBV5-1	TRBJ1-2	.	TGCGCCAGCAGCTTCAGTACAGGGTCCTATGGCTACACCTTC	CASSFSTGSYGYTF
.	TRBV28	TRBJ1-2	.	TGTGCCAGCAGTTTCCCCCCCACGGGATCTGGCTACACCTTC	CASSFPPTGSGYTF
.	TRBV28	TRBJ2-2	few	TGTGCCAGCAGGATTGGACATCTGAACACCGGGGAGCTGTTTTTT	CASRIGHLNTGELFF
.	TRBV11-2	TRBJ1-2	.	TGTGCCAGCAGCTTAGAAGGAGGGCATAACTATGGCTACACCTTC	CASSLEGGHNYGYTF
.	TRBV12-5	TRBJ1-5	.	TGTGCTAGTGGTTTCTCGACACTGCAGCCCCAGCATTTT	CASGFSTLQPQHF
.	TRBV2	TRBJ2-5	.	TGTGCCAGCAGTTTCTCCCGGGAAGAGACCCAGTACTTC	CASSFSREETQYF
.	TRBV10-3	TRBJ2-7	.	TGTGCCATCAGTGTTTCGGGGAGTTCCTACGAGCAGTACTTC	CAISVSGSSYEQYF
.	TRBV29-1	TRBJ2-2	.	TGCAGCGTCAAAGTGGCAGGGGATACCGGGGAGCTGTTTTTT	CSVKVAGDTGELFF
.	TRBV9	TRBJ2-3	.	TGTGCCAGCAGCCCTAGCCCCACAGATACGCAGTATTTT	CASSPSPTDTQYF
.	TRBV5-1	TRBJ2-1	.	TGCGCCAGCAGCCCGCGGACAGCGGACAATGAGCAGTTCTTC	CASSPRTADNEQFF
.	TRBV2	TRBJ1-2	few	TGTGCCAGCTTATTGCGGGGTGGCTACACCTTC	CASLLRGGYTF
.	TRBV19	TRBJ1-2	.	TGTGCCAGTAGTTCTTTAAGCAACCTCCCATACTATGGCTACACCTTC	CASSSLSNLPYYGYTF
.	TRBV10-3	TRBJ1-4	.	TGTGCCATCAGTGAGTCAGAGCTTCATAATGAAAAACTGTTTTTT	CAISESELHNEKLFF
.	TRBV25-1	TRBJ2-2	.	TGTGCCAGCAGAGCCGGGACACCCACCGGGGAGCTGTTTTTT	CASRAGTPTGELFF
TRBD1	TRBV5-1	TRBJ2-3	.	TGCGCCAGCAGCGCGGGACAGGGGACAGATACGCAGTATTTT	CASSAGQGTDTQYF
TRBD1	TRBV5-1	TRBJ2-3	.	TGCGCCAGCAGCCCTAAGGGGGCTGGGGGCACAGATACGCAGTATTTT	CASSPKGAGGTDTQYF